This T cell receptor beta chain is from a study of T cell responses to AZD1222 COVID-19 vaccine. Sequencing was performed with immunoSEQ multiplex PCR; in TCRdb, only in-frame clones are kept and a portion is missing. The data hold 65,000 to 85,000 clones, with 80% observed a single time. Sequencing used peripheral blood, obtained 28 days after the second AZD1222 dose. This receptor was obtained from an adult who received the AZD1222 COVID-19 vaccine.

CDR3 nucleotides: TGTGCCAGCAGCCCAACTAAAAGTATAGGGGGCAGTGAAAAACTGTTTTTT. Protein: CASSPTKSIGGSEKLFF. The chain links TRBV3-1 (or the pseudogene TRBV3-2) to TRBJ1-4, with 7 bases aligning to TRBD1. The CDR3 totals 17 residues. The V gene end was trimmed by 4 bases and the J gene end by 7 bases; junction bases not matched to a gene: 15. CDR1 LGHDT and CDR2 YNNKEL come from the germline V gene (reference sequence).